This record concerns one TCR beta chain sequence. Its antigen is as yet unknown. CD8 cells classed as naive were CD45RO-negative and positively selected for CCR7, excluding terminally differentiated effector memory CD45RA+ cells. The sample is drawn from a study of shared clonotypes between healthy human individuals. Genomic DNA of each subset was evenly split across several immunoSEQ plates. Sequencing was performed with immunoSEQ multiplex PCR; in TCRdb, only in-frame clones are kept and a portion is missing. The data show hundreds of thousands of clones, roughly 95% seen once. The CDR3 runs 13 residues. Germline V CDR1 and CDR2: MNHNS, SASEGT. Trimming took 6 bases from V and 2 from J, leaving 11 bases between them. Study-level findings and limits: Generally, naive subsets came out with larger estimated richness than memory subsets. The naive CD4 repertoires of several donors were compared, and around 5% of clonotypes were shared. Expectations were that clonotype sharing among donors would be affected by sequencing depth.

The chain combines TRBV6-1 with TRBJ2-7; either TRBD1 or TRBD2 may fit D (5 bases each). Sequencing was carried out using naive CD8+ T cells sorted from blood. This TCR was recovered from a woman aged 30 to 39 in good health. As DNA, the CDR3 is TGTGCCAGCAGAGCCGGGACCGCCTACGAGCAGTACTTC. Translating it yields CASRAGTAYEQYF.